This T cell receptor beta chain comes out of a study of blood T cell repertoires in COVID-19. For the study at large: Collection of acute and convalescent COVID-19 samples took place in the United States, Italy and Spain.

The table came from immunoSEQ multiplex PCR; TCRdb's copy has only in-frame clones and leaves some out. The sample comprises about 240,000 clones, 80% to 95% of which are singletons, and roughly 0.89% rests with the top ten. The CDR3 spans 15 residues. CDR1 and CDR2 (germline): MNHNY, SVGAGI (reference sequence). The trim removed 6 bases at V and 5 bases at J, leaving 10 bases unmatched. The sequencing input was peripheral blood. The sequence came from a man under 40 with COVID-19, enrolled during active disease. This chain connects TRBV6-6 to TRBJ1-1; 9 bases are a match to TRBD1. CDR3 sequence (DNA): TGTGCCAGCAGCCCCAGGGACAGGGATAAAACTGAAGCTTTCTTT. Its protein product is CASSPRDRDKTEAFF.